The 10 T cell receptor beta chains below come from one sample, sequenced in a study of blood T cell repertoires in COVID-19. TCRdb's copy holds only in-frame clones and misses some; the assay was immunoSEQ multiplex PCR. The table has roughly 200,000 clones, around 85% seen once. Sequenced sample: peripheral blood. The receptors derive from a woman of 80 years or more with acute or convalescent COVID-19.

V usage is TRBV30 and J usage is TRBJ2-1; 7 bases map to TRBD2. The V and J ends lost 3 bases and 6 bases, in that order; junction bases with no gene match: 2. This CDR3 has 12 amino acids. From germline, CDR1 is GTSNPN and CDR2 SVGIG (reference sequence). The CDR3 loop reads CAWSSSGNEQFF. DNA of the CDR3: TGTGCCTGGAGCTCTAGCGGCAATGAGCAGTTCTTC.

This chain joins TRBV10-2 and TRBJ2-2; 7 nucleotides agree with TRBD2. CDR1 and CDR2 from the germline V gene are WSHSY and SAAADI. Trimming at V came to 2 bases and at J to 4 bases, leaving 7 bases not matched to a gene. This CDR3 is built from 16 residues. CDR3 bases: TGCGCCAGCAGTGAGGGAACTAGCGACCCCACCGGGGAGCTGTTTTTT. Its protein product is CASSEGTSDPTGELFF.

The J gene is TRBJ1-5, the V gene TRBV6-6; weak D call: TRBD1 (6 bases). Trimming pared 0 bases from V and 4 bases from J, leaving 10 bases between. Per germline, CDR1 MNHNY and CDR2 SVGAGI (reference sequence). This CDR3 has 15 residues. CDR3 sequence reads: CASSYSRGANQPQHF. The CDR3 region has the DNA TGTGCCAGCAGTTACTCGCGGGGGGCAAATCAGCCCCAGCATTTT.

The chain has TRBV7-2 and TRBJ2-1, with 7 nucleotides matching TRBD2. Germline V CDR1 and CDR2: SGHTA, FQGNSA. J was trimmed by 6 bases and V by 5 bases; bases with no gene match: 7. The CDR3 extends over 14 amino acids. CDR3 protein: CASSRMGGSNEQFF. For the CDR3, the DNA is TGTGCCAGCAGCCGCATGGGGGGGTCCAATGAGCAGTTCTTC.

The CDR3 DNA sequence: TGTGCCAGCTCACCACTCGGGTATTCGGGTCAGCCCCAGCATTTT. Translated: CASSPLGYSGQPQHF. This chain links TRBV18 with TRBJ1-5, with D uncertain. The CDR3 length is 15 residues. V was pared by 1 base and J by 6 bases, with 13 bases between. Germline CDR1 is KGHSH and CDR2 is LQKENI. Drawing the rest from reference TRBV18 and TRBJ1-5, the complete variable domain is NAGVMQNPRHLVRRRGQEARLRCSPMKGHSHVYWYRQLPEEGLKFMVYLQKENIIDESGMPKERFSAEFPKEGPSILRIQQVVRGDSAAYFCASSPLGYSGQPQHFGDGTRLSIL.

In this sample, this clone turned up a few times. The V gene is TRBV29-1, the J gene TRBJ1-2; D is possibly TRBD1 (5 bases). The germline CDR1 and CDR2 sequences are SQVTM and ANQGSEA. CDR3 length: 14 residues. V lost 0 bases to trimming and J lost 5 bases, with 13 bases between them. This CDR3 is CSVEDQQGSYGYTF. As DNA, the CDR3 is TGCAGCGTTGAAGATCAGCAGGGATCGTATGGCTACACCTTC.

The rearrangement links TRBV21-1 to TRBJ1-1; TRBD1, the table's D call, lacks a check against the DNA. TRBV21-1 is termed a pseudogene. The CDR3 is 11 amino acids. Here the CDR3 reads CASSKATEAFF. The DNA for the CDR3 is TGTGCCAGCAGCAAAGCAACAGAAGCTTTCTTT.

The CDR3 DNA is TGTGCCAGCAGCCAGAGTACCCAAGAGACCCAGTACTTC. Protein: CASSQSTQETQYF. V gene TRBV3-1 (or the pseudogene TRBV3-2) combines with J gene TRBJ2-5; D is ambiguous. The V gene's germline CDR1 is LGHDT and CDR2 YNNKEL (reference sequence). V was clipped by 3 bases and J by 1 base, with 6 bases between them. CDR3 size: 13 residues.

The chain has TRBV28 and TRBJ2-1, with 15 bases identical to TRBD2. Trimming cost V 3 bases and J 4 bases; bases outside gene matches: 10. Per the germline V gene, CDR1 is MDHEN and CDR2 is SYDVKM. This CDR3 is 19 amino acids long. The CDR3 reads CASSLAGTSGRLGYNEQFF. The CDR3 DNA is TGTGCCAGCAGTTTGGCCGGGACTAGCGGGAGGCTAGGATACAATGAGCAGTTCTTC. Filled out from reference TRBV28 and TRBJ2-1, the complete variable domain reads DVKVTQSSRYLVKRTGEKVFLECVQDMDHENMFWYRQDPGLGLRLIYFSYDVKMKEKGDIPEGYSVSREKKERFSLILESASTNQTSMYLCASSLAGTSGRLGYNEQFFGPGTRLTVL.

In its sample, this clone was seen once. V is TRBV6-2 or TRBV6-3 and J is TRBJ2-1; 9 nucleotides agree with TRBD1. CDR1 MNHEY and CDR2 SVGEGT come from the germline V gene. V lost 5 bases and J lost 7; bases outside the gene matches: 9. CDR3 length: 15 amino acids. The CDR3 protein is CASSRRDRVRNEQFF. Here the CDR3 DNA reads TGTGCCAGCAGTCGCCGGGACAGGGTTAGAAATGAGCAGTTCTTC.